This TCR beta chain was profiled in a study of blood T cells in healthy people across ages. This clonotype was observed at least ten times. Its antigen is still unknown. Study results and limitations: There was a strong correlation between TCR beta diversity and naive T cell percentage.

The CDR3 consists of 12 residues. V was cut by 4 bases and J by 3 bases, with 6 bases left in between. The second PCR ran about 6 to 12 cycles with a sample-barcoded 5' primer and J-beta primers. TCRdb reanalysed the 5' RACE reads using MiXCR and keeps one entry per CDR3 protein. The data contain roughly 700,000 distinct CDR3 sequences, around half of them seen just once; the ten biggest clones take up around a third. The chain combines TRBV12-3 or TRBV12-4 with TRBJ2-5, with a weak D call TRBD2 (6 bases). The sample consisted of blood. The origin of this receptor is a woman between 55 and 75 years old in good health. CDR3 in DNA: TGTGCCAGCAGTTCGGGAGAAGAGACCCAGTACTTC. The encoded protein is CASSSGEETQYF.